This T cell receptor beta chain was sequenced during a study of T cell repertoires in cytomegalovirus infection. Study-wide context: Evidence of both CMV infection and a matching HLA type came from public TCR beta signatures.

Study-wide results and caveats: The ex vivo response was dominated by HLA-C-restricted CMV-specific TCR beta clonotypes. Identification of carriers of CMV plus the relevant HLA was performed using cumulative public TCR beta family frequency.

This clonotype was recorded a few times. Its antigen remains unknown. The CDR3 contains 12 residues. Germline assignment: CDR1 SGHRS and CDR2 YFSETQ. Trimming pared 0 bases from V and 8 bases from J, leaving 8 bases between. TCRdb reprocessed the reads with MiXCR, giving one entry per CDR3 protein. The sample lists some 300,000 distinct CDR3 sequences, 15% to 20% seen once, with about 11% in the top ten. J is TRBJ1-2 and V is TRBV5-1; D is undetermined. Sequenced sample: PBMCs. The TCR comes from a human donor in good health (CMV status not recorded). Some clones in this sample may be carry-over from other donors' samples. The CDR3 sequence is CASSLGTQGYTF. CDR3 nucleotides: TGCGCCAGCAGCTTGGGTACCCAAGGCTACACCTTC.